This TCR beta chain appears in the sequencing data of a study of molecular identifiers for immune sequencing clone quantification (dated by TCRdb to 2017 to 2018). Regarding the research as a whole: In a replicate experiment, RNA from roughly 20,000 or 100,000 naive CD8 T cells was split into five aliquots, four of which were sequenced. This methods study benchmarked molecular-identifier clustering-based TCR repertoire sequencing (MIDCIRS) and TCR RNA copy counting, using CD8 T cells to do so. Overall study results and their limits: Spiked-in Jurkat TCR RNA equal to a single cell's worth was reported to be detectable even within 1,100,000 naive CD8 T cells. Spiked-in Jurkat TCR RNA (approximately 10 copies' worth), which is not part of the donor repertoire, was contained in the naive libraries. When barcode sub-clustering was not used, chimeric consensus sequences inflated TCR diversity, with chimeras reaching as high as 47%. The sizes of highly expanded clones could end up underestimated when identical TCR molecules share a barcode. Modeling gave approximately 3 recovered TCR RNA copies per cell versus around 9.9 by digital PCR, implying roughly 28% capture efficiency. In CMV-specific effector cells, over 99% of molecules were held by clones above 20 RNA copies, whereas under 1% of molecules were held by such clones in naive cells.

The protocol used for the library was PCR. Sequenced using an Illumina HiSeq 4000. Bulk TCR libraries were generated as previously described, with the TCR primers listed in Table S5 used. Purification of total RNA was performed with the Qiagen AllPrep DNA/RNA kit. Before analysis, reads from multiple sequencing runs of the same library were pooled. The source study handled its data this way. Reads were retained only if their TCR constant sequence matched exactly, and those retained reads were trimmed to 150 nt and grouped according to their 12-nt molecular barcodes. Within each barcode group, reads were sub-clustered at a 15% Levenshtein threshold, and quality-weighted consensus sequences were built per RNA molecule. Non-functional sequences were discarded, and so were lower-count sequences lying one edit away from another sequence. On the basis of fitting two negative binomial distributions, barcode sub-clusters with fewer than 20% of the maximum read count were discarded. TCRdb reran the public reads through fastp at Q25 and MiXCR, keeping productive beta chains. Identical CDR3 protein sequences are pooled into one entry, listed with their most common genes and DNA. The V and J calls follow TCRdb's processing rather than the paper's. The sample data list under 600,000 distinct CDR3 sequences, and 20% to 25% of these were observed just once. Around 0.84% of the sample is in the top ten clones.

Libraries of naive CD8 T cells were built from about 19,000 to 1,100,000 sorted cells, with 10%, 30% or 50% of the purified RNA used. Naive CD8 T cells, defined as CD8+CD4-CCR7+CD45RA+, were FACS-sorted into RLT Plus buffer on a BD FACSAria II. Detection sensitivity was tested by spiking Jurkat RNA equal to 9 to 10 TCR copies' worth into samples containing about 18,000-1,000,000 naive CD8 T cells. Enrichment of CD8 T cells was performed with RosetteSep CD8+ T Cell Enrichment Cocktail and Ficoll-Paque, after which ACK red cell lysis was carried out. The table lists this clonotype with a few counts. What this receptor recognizes is not known. No much larger clone exists at a distance of one base, and base qualities are not known. The TCR sequence derives from a human donor in good health. Some libraries in this study had Jurkat cell RNA spiked in. The sequencing sample was made of naive CD8+ T cells from blood, with Jurkat cell RNA spiked in. What this sample's cell subset or site label stands for: FACS-sorted CD8+CD4-CCR7+CD45RA+ naive T cells.

Here is the DNA: TGTGCCAGCAACACGATGAACACTGAAGCTTTCTTT. Its protein reads: CASNTMNTEAFF. Recombination linked TRBV6-2 or TRBV6-3 to TRBJ1-1, with an unclear D gene assignment. CDR1 and CDR2 were assigned from the germline V gene as MNHEY and SVGEGT. From the cysteine through the phenylalanine, the CDR3 covers 12 amino acids. Of the read, only the CDR3 DNA is kept; its 36 bases are in frame from base 1. Trimming takes 7 bases from V and 0 bases from J, and the germline ends sit 6 bases apart.